The 19 T cell receptor beta chains given below trace back to one sample, sequenced in a study of T cell responses to AZD1222 COVID-19 vaccine. Libraries were prepared by immunoSEQ multiplex PCR; TCRdb keeps only in-frame clonotypes and omits some of them. The sample gives under 85,000 clones, about 88% of which show up once; about a tenth is in the top ten. This sample comprised peripheral blood, obtained on day 0 of AZD1222 vaccination. These receptors came from an adult in good health.

There are a few counts of this clone. The chain links TRBV21-1 to TRBJ2-7; the D call in the table, TRBD1, was not verified against the DNA. TRBV21-1 has pseudogene status. The CDR3 runs to 14 residues. The CDR3 sequence is CASARQGFSYEQYV. The CDR3 DNA reads TGTGCCAGCGCCCGACAGGGGTTCTCCTACGAGCAGTACGTC.

The V gene is TRBV18, the J gene TRBJ1-5; a weak D match, TRBD1 (6 bases). The CDR3 contains 14 residues. Trimming shortened V by 6 bases and J by 7 bases, and 16 bases separated the two germline ends. The V gene's germline CDR1 is KGHSH and CDR2 LQKENI. The CDR3 region is CASSPQGGDQPQHF. In DNA form, the CDR3 reads TGTGCCAGCTCCCCTCAAGGGGGGGACCAGCCCCAGCATTTT.

This chain uses TRBV10-2 with TRBJ2-5; the match to TRBD2 covers 7 bases. Germline CDR1 and CDR2: WSHSY and SAAADI. The CDR3 runs to 14 residues. V gave up 2 bases and J gave up 4 bases; unmatched junction bases: 4. The CDR3: CASSEVGGGETQYF. CDR3 nucleotides: TGCGCCAGCAGTGAGGTCGGCGGGGGAGAGACCCAGTACTTC.

The chain has TRBV5-1 and TRBJ2-7, with D hard to call. The V gene's germline CDR1 is SGHRS and CDR2 YFSETQ. Trimming shortened V by 3 bases and J by 6 bases, and 10 bases separated the two germline ends. The CDR3 runs 12 residues. DNA of the CDR3: TGCGCCAGCAGCTCCCGTTTCCTCGAGCAGTACTTC. This gives the protein CASSSRFLEQYF.

The chain links TRBV7-6 to TRBJ2-7; TRBD2 matches 7 bases. In germline, CDR1 is SGHVS, CDR2 FNYEAQ. The V segment lost 5 bases and the J segment 1 base; nucleotides outside the gene matches: 2. The CDR3 extends over 13 amino acids. CDR3 bases: TGTGCCAGCAGCCCGGGACTATCCTACGAGCAGTACTTC. It specifies CASSPGLSYEQYF.

The CDR3 region has the DNA TGTGCCAGCAGCCAAGGGGGACAGGGGGCCGGGGAGCTGTTTTTT. It specifies CASSQGGQGAGELFF. The chain links TRBV3-1 (or the pseudogene TRBV3-2) to TRBJ2-2; 11 nucleotides match TRBD1. Germline V lookup: CDR1 LGHDT, CDR2 YNNKEL (reference sequence). Trimming removed 1 base from V and 6 bases from J; junction bases left unmatched: 1. This CDR3 is built from 15 residues.

This clone was found once. V is TRBV6-1 and J is TRBJ1-2; 8 bases are shared with TRBD1. CDR3 length: 13 residues. The germline V gene encodes CDR1 MNHNS and CDR2 SASEGT. J lost 7 bases, V lost 2 bases, and 3 bases had no gene match. In nucleotides, the CDR3 is TGTGCCAGCAGTGAACAGGGGGCTGGTGGCTACACCTTC. It encodes CASSEQGAGGYTF.

This clone was observed a single time. This sequence joins TRBV27 and TRBJ1-1; D gene ambiguous. CDR3 length: 11 amino acids. V was trimmed by 3 bases and J by 8 bases, leaving 7 bases between them. Per germline, CDR1 MNHEY and CDR2 SMNVEV (reference sequence). DNA of the CDR3: TGTGCCAGCAGTTTGGGCAGGGAAGCTTTCTTT. Its protein product is CASSLGREAFF.

The rearrangement links TRBV27 to TRBJ1-5, with 10 bases lining up with TRBD1. Germline V gene lookup returns CDR1 MNHEY and CDR2 SMNVEV (reference sequence). This CDR3 is built from 16 residues. After removal of 10 bases from V and 0 bases from J, the junction contained 9 bases not matched to a gene. The CDR3 is CATKDRGLGSNQPQHF. The CDR3 coding sequence is TGTGCCACCAAAGACAGGGGGCTTGGTAGCAATCAGCCCCAGCATTTT.

The V gene is TRBV7-9, the J gene TRBJ2-7; 7 bases are shared with TRBD1. Trimming at V came to 1 base and at J to 2 bases, leaving 5 bases not matched to a gene. This CDR3 spans 15 amino acids. Germline-derived CDR1 and CDR2 are SEHNR and FQNEAQ (reference sequence). The CDR3 nucleotides are TGTGCCAGCAGCTTAGGGCAGGGGGTAACCTACGAGCAGTACTTC. It yields the protein CASSLGQGVTYEQYF.

The chain employs TRBV11-2 and TRBJ2-5, with D perhaps matching TRBD2 (6 bases). The CDR3 length is 15 residues. Trimming stripped 5 bases from V and 5 bases from J, with 18 bases between. Germline V CDR1 and CDR2: SGHAT, FQNNGV. Here the CDR3 reads CASSAQTSYRETQYF. The CDR3 region has the DNA TGTGCCAGCAGCGCCCAGACTAGTTATCGGGAGACCCAGTACTTC.

This clone was detected a few times. J is TRBJ1-2 and V is TRBV19; D gene unclear. The ends were cut back, 1 base at V and 6 bases at J, with 12 bases in the middle. Germline assignment: CDR1 LNHDA and CDR2 SQIVND (reference sequence). CDR3 length: 14 residues. This CDR3 is CASSIGGTADGYTF. The CDR3 nucleotides are TGTGCCAGTAGTATAGGCGGAACGGCTGATGGCTACACCTTC.

This sequence joins TRBV5-4 and TRBJ2-1, with 12 bases fitting TRBD2. The CDR3 is 16 residues long. Germline V gene data show CDR1 as SGHNT and CDR2 as YYREEE (reference sequence). V lost 4 bases, J lost 2 bases, and 4 bases stayed unmatched. The CDR3 DNA is TGTGCCAGCAGCCCGAGACTAGCGGGAGCCTACAATGAGCAGTTCTTC. Its translation: CASSPRLAGAYNEQFF. The variable domain in full, completed from reference TRBV5-4 and TRBJ2-1, reads ETGVTQSPTHLIKTRGQQVTLRCSSQSGHNTVSWYQQALGQGPQFIFQYYREEENGRGNFPPRFSGLQFPNYSSELNVNALELDDSALYLCASSPRLAGAYNEQFFGPGTRLTVL.

V is TRBV9 and J is TRBJ2-6; D call uncertain. Trimming removed 0 bases at V and 1 base at J, with 5 bases between. The CDR3 length is 15 residues. The germline V gene has CDR1 SGDLS and CDR2 YYNGEE. The CDR3 region is CASSVGLSGANVLTF. The CDR3 coding sequence is TGTGCCAGCAGCGTAGGCTTGTCTGGGGCCAACGTCCTGACTTTC.

The CDR3 DNA reads TGCGCCAGCAGTTTAGAACAGGGGGCCTACAATGAGCAGTTCTTC. It yields the protein CASSLEQGAYNEQFF. The chain joins TRBV5-1 to TRBJ2-1; 8 bases are shared with TRBD1. V lost 5 bases and J lost 2; bases outside the gene matches: 6. This CDR3 has 15 amino acids. Germline assignment: CDR1 SGHRS and CDR2 YFSETQ.

The table lists this clone with a few counts. The chain links TRBV2 to TRBJ1-1; TRBD1 matches at 7 bases. V trimming: 6 bases; J trimming: 0 bases; junction bases outside the gene matches: 13. The CDR3 has 17 residues. Germline loops: CDR1 SNHLY, CDR2 FYNNEI. The CDR3 coding sequence is TGTGCCAGCAGATCCCCCGCGGGGGGACAGATGAACACTGAAGCTTTCTTT. Residues: CASRSPAGGQMNTEAFF.

The V call is TRBV5-1, the J call TRBJ1-1; perhaps TRBD1 as D (5 bases). The V end lost 2 bases, the J end lost 7 bases, and 18 bases lay between the germline ends. The CDR3 contains 15 residues. The germline V gene encodes CDR1 SGHRS and CDR2 YFSETQ. The CDR3 DNA sequence: TGCGCCAGCAGCTTAGACCGGAGGGACGCGGGTGAAGCTTTCTTT. It specifies CASSLDRRDAGEAFF.

The genes are TRBV10-1 and TRBJ2-3; 11 bases agree with TRBD2. CDR1 and CDR2 from the germline V gene are WNHNN and SYGVQD (reference sequence). V lost 8 bases and J lost 4; bases outside the gene matches: 8. CDR3 length equals 15 residues. CDR3 bases: TGCGCCAGCGCCCCACTAGCGGGAGACGCAGATACGCAGTATTTT. Protein: CASAPLAGDADTQYF.

This chain uses TRBV28 with TRBJ1-1, with D uncertain. The V end was cut by 7 bases, the J end by 6 bases, with 12 bases between. The CDR3 spans 12 residues. Germline V gives CDR1 MDHEN, CDR2 SYDVKM. The CDR3 nucleotides are TGTGCCAGCACCAAGTGGCCCCCTGAAGCTTTCTTT. Its translation: CASTKWPPEAFF.